One sample yielded the 2 T cell receptor beta chains listed below, sequenced in a study of T-cell memory formation after mild COVID-19. MiXCR was run by TCRdb on the 5' RACE reads, yielding one entry per CDR3 protein. This table has about 180,000 distinct CDR3 sequences, roughly 17% appearing once. Sequences were obtained from PBMCs or a T cell subset sorted from them (not recorded which). These receptors were obtained from an adult woman who had mild COVID-19 (a few samples of this study predate the infection). Cell type and time point are not known.

This sequence joins TRBV12-3 or TRBV12-4 and TRBJ2-2; D uncertain. V lost 6 bases to trimming and J lost 7 bases, with 15 bases between them. The CDR3 is made up of 14 amino acids. The CDR3 DNA is TGTGCCAGCAGCGATGAAGCGCTTAACGGGGAGCTGTTTTTT. This sequence encodes CASSDEALNGELFF.

This clonotype was seen only a few times. The chain employs TRBV5-5 and TRBJ1-3, with D unclear. This CDR3 spans 14 amino acids. V was shortened by 5 bases and J by 0 bases, with 9 bases between the two germline ends. Germline V CDR1 and CDR2: SGHKS, YYEKEE (reference sequence). The CDR3 DNA follows: TGTGCCAGCAGGGCAGTGCACTCTGGAAACACCATATATTTT. Translating it yields CASRAVHSGNTIYF.